The rows below give T cell receptor beta chains drawn from one sample of a study of graft-versus-host responses after intestinal transplantation. These receptors have no identified antigens. Measured with immunoSEQ multiplex PCR; TCRdb has only the in-frame clones, and not every one. There are approximately 92,000 clones in the sample; about 93% occur only once, and approximately 5.5% lies in the top ten. This sample comprised unstimulated CD8+ T cells sorted from spleen or lymph node cells, obtained before intestinal transplant. These receptors all stem from a human donor who received an intestinal transplant. The CDR3 runs from the conserved cysteine through the conserved F or W. The D gene is left open where the match is weak. Clone sizes are given selectively: once, few, many, or a class where the clone is expanded.

d_call,j_call,clone_size,v_call,cdr3_nt,cdr3_aa
-,TRBJ1-2,-,TRBV5-1,TGCGCCAGCAGCTTGTACGGGGACGGCTACACCTTC,CASSLYGDGYTF
-,TRBJ1-2,-,TRBV19,TGTGCCAGTAGGGCAGGGACTAACTATGGCTACACCTTC,CASRAGTNYGYTF
-,TRBJ2-2,-,TRBV27,TGTGCCAGCAGTTTACTGGAAAACACCGGGGAGCTGTTTTTT,CASSLLENTGELFF
-,TRBJ1-2,-,TRBV9,TGTGCCAGCAGAGATTCAGGGGATAATAACTATGGCTACACCTTC,CASRDSGDNNYGYTF
-,TRBJ1-1,-,TRBV14,TGTGCCAGCAGCCAAGTAGTCATGAACACTGAAGCTTTCTTT,CASSQVVMNTEAFF
-,TRBJ1-1,once,TRBV5-1,TGCGCCAGCAGCTTGGGGAAGAACACTGAAGCTTTCTTT,CASSLGKNTEAFF
-,TRBJ2-1,-,TRBV28,TGTGCCAGCAGTTTTCCTCCTGGTGGAAATGAGCAGTTCTTC,CASSFPPGGNEQFF
-,TRBJ1-1,-,TRBV5-4,TGTGCCAGCAGCTTACGAGGGGAGGAAGCTTTCTTT,CASSLRGEEAFF
TRBD2,TRBJ2-3,-,TRBV7-6,TGTGCCAGCAGCTTAGAAGCGGGGGGGCCCACAGATACGCAGTATTTT,CASSLEAGGPTDTQYF
-,TRBJ2-1,-,TRBV6-5,TGTGCCAGCAGTTTCACAAACAATGAGCAGTTCTTC,CASSFTNNEQFF
-,TRBJ2-7,-,TRBV5-1,TGCGCCAGCAGCTATGAGGGAGACGAGCAGTACTTC,CASSYEGDEQYF
-,TRBJ2-1,-,TRBV9,TGTGCCAGCAGCGCCATCGGAGCTGAGGGTGAGCAGTTCTTC,CASSAIGAEGEQFF
-,TRBJ2-1,-,TRBV7-3,TGTGCCAGCAGCTTATCAGGGGAGGGGTGGGACAATGAGCAGTTCTTC,CASSLSGEGWDNEQFF
-,TRBJ2-5,-,TRBV9,TGTGCCAGCAGCTCCCCGGGAGATCAAGAGACCCAGTACTTC,CASSSPGDQETQYF
-,TRBJ2-5,once,TRBV10-1,TGCGCCAGCAGTGAGTCGGGAGAAGAGACCCAGTACTTC,CASSESGEETQYF
-,TRBJ2-3,-,TRBV6-5,TGTGCCAGCAGTGAAGGGGGTTACACAGATACGCAGTATTTT,CASSEGGYTDTQYF
-,TRBJ2-1,once,TRBV11-2,TGTGCCAGCAGCTCCCTAGGGAGCTCCTACAATGAGCAGTTCTTC,CASSSLGSSYNEQFF
-,TRBJ2-7,-,TRBV10-1,TGCGCCAGCAAGAGGGATCATATCATCGATAACGGGATATTCTCCTACGAGCAGTACTTC,CASKRDHIIDNGIFSYEQYF
-,TRBJ2-6,-,TRBV5-6,TGTGCCAGCAGCCCCACCCGTGGGGGAGGTCCTGGGGCCAACGTCCTGACTTTC,CASSPTRGGGPGANVLTF
TRBD2,TRBJ2-7,medium-sized,TRBV10-2,TGCGCCAGCAGTGGGGTAGCGGGAGGTTACGAGCAGTACTTC,CASSGVAGGYEQYF
TRBD2,TRBJ2-5,-,TRBV7-3,TGTGCCAGCAGCTTATTTGCGGGAGGAGAGACCCAGTACTTC,CASSLFAGGETQYF
-,TRBJ2-7,-,TRBV2,TGTGCCAGCAGTGTATACGAGCAGTACTTC,CASSVYEQYF
-,TRBJ1-1,-,TRBV11-2,TGTGCCAGCAGCTCGCTGGTTGAAGAAGCTTTCTTT,CASSSLVEEAFF
-,TRBJ1-2,-,TRBV5-1,TGCGCCAGCAGCTTGGCCGGACCACCCGGTGGCTACACCTTC,CASSLAGPPGGYTF
TRBD2,TRBJ2-3,-,TRBV5-1,TGCGCCACCTCGGAGGGCCGGGGGGCAGATACGCAGTATTTT,CATSEGRGADTQYF
-,TRBJ2-1,-,TRBV19,TGTGCCAGTAGTATCCCCAGCCCCTACAATGAGCAGTTCTTC,CASSIPSPYNEQFF
-,TRBJ1-1,-,TRBV7-9,TGTGCCAGCGGTGATCGCACTGAAGCTTTCTTT,CASGDRTEAFF
-,TRBJ1-1,-,TRBV13,TGTGCCAGCAGCTTAGGGGTCCCTGAAGCTTTCTTT,CASSLGVPEAFF
TRBD1,TRBJ2-7,-,TRBV7-9,TGTGCCAGCTTGGGGGACAGGGCTCCCTACGAGCAGTACTTC,CASLGDRAPYEQYF
-,TRBJ1-1,-,TRBV5-6,TGTGCCAGCAGCTTCCTAATACAGAACACTGAAGCTTTCTTT,CASSFLIQNTEAFF
TRBD2,TRBJ2-7,-,TRBV7-7,TGTGCCAGCAGCCCTTTAGCGGGAGGCAGCTCCTACGAGCAGTACTTC,CASSPLAGGSSYEQYF
TRBD1,TRBJ2-5,-,TRBV28,TGTGCCAGCACCTGGGACAGGTACCAAGAGACCCAGTACTTC,CASTWDRYQETQYF
-,TRBJ1-2,-,TRBV4-2,TGTGCCAGCAGCCAAGATGGGGCCACCTCAGTGGGGATCTATGGCTACACCTTC,CASSQDGATSVGIYGYTF
-,TRBJ1-2,once,TRBV2,TGTGCCACAGGGCCCACTAACTATGGCTACACCTTC,CATGPTNYGYTF
TRBD1,TRBJ1-1,few,TRBV6-1,TGTGCCAGCAGTCACCAGCTCGGGACAGTCTATGAAGCTTTCTTT,CASSHQLGTVYEAFF
TRBD1,TRBJ2-7,-,TRBV13,TGTGCCAGCAGCTTACGTGGACAGGGTGTCTCCTACGAGCAGTACTTC,CASSLRGQGVSYEQYF
-,TRBJ1-1,-,TRBV19,TGTGCCAGTAGTCTTTCCCTGGGGATCGCTGAAGCTTTCTTT,CASSLSLGIAEAFF
TRBD1,TRBJ1-1,-,TRBV27,TGTGCCAGCAGTTTTGGGACAGACACTGAAGCTTTCTTT,CASSFGTDTEAFF
-,TRBJ2-2,-,TRBV7-9,TGTGCCAGTCGACAGGACGGGGAGCTGTTTTTT,CASRQDGELFF
-,TRBJ2-7,-,TRBV19,TGTGCCAGTAGCGTCGGGACATTCGGCTACGAGCAGTACTTC,CASSVGTFGYEQYF
-,TRBJ2-5,-,TRBV7-6,TGTGCCAGCAGCTTAGAGTGGGGAGCTGAGACCCAGTACTTC,CASSLEWGAETQYF
-,TRBJ1-6,many,TRBV9,TGTGCCAGCAGCGTAGGGCAGCAGGGTTCACCCCTCCACTTT,CASSVGQQGSPLHF
-,TRBJ2-3,-,TRBV19,TGTGCCAGTGGCGATAAATTGTGGGGGGAAGATACGCAGTATTTT,CASGDKLWGEDTQYF